This T cell receptor beta chain came from a study of blood T cell repertoires in COVID-19. As for the study in general: Donors in the United States, Italy and Spain gave samples during acute or convalescent COVID-19. T cells, B-cell-depleted T cells, or PBMCs provided the cDNA or gDNA that served as material.

This clone was recorded only once. CDR3 length: 13 residues. J lost 6 bases, V lost 10 bases, and 5 bases had no gene match. Germline-derived CDR1 and CDR2 are MDHEN and SYDVKM. Sequencing was performed with immunoSEQ multiplex PCR; in TCRdb, only in-frame clones are kept and a portion is missing. The repertoire includes tens of thousands of clones, under 90% of them detected once, and under 13% sits in the top ten. The source material was peripheral blood. This chain links TRBV28 with TRBJ1-5, with TRBD1 identical over 11 bases. This sequence was found in a man in his 70s with active or convalescent COVID-19. CDR3 bases: TGTGCCATCAGGACAGGGGGCGGTCAGCCCCAGCATTTT. Translating it yields CAIRTGGGQPQHF.